This is a list of T cell receptor beta chains from one sample in a study of CD8+ T cells in alopecia areata. The table came from immunoSEQ multiplex PCR; TCRdb's copy has only in-frame clones and leaves some out. In the table there are approximately 210,000 clones, approximately 72% of which are singletons. This material consisted of CD4+ T cells sorted from blood, taken at approximately week 42, from a patient treated with tofacitinib. The receptors were sampled from a human donor with alopecia areata. CDR3s include the opening cysteine and the closing phenylalanine or tryptophan. D genes are given only for firm matches. For some rows the clone size is stated as once, few or many, or as a class when expanded; others skip it.

TRBV7-2	.	few	TRBJ2-1	CASSLLGSSYNEQFF	TGTGCCAGCAGCTTACTCGGCAGCTCCTACAATGAGCAGTTCTTC
TRBV6-6	TRBD2	.	TRBJ2-2	CASSYDGGITGELFF	TGTGCCAGCAGTTATGACGGGGGGATCACCGGGGAGCTGTTTTTT
TRBV27	TRBD1	.	TRBJ2-1	CASSFRRAVGTGRYNEQFF	TGTGCCAGCAGTTTCCGCCGGGCGGTCGGGACAGGTCGGTACAATGAGCAGTTCTTC
TRBV15	.	few	TRBJ2-7	CATSSGRRTYEQYF	TGTGCCACCAGCAGTGGGAGGAGGACCTACGAGCAGTACTTC
TRBV12-5	TRBD1	few	TRBJ1-5	CASGWTGGQPQHF	TGTGCTAGTGGTTGGACAGGGGGTCAGCCCCAGCATTTT
TRBV4-3	.	.	TRBJ2-5	CASSQDSGYQETQYF	TGCGCCAGCAGCCAAGATTCGGGGTACCAAGAGACCCAGTACTTC
TRBV6-1	.	.	TRBJ1-2	CASSDQTGYYGYTF	TGTGCCAGCAGTGACCAGACAGGCTACTATGGCTACACCTTC
TRBV29-1	.	.	TRBJ2-3	CSDRDGTDTQYF	TGCAGCGACCGGGACGGCACAGATACGCAGTATTTT
TRBV6-5	.	.	TRBJ1-1	CASSYDLNTEAFF	TGTGCCAGCAGTTACGATTTGAACACTGAAGCTTTCTTT
TRBV11-2	TRBD2	.	TRBJ2-1	CASTLYSGGLYNEQFF	TGTGCCAGCACACTATATAGCGGGGGACTATACAATGAGCAGTTCTTC
TRBV19	TRBD1	.	TRBJ2-4	CASSTQGSLNIQYF	TGTGCCAGTAGTACACAGGGGAGTCTAAACATTCAGTACTTC
TRBV29-1	.	medium-sized	TRBJ2-5	CSGGQSETQYF	TGCAGCGGCGGACAGTCAGAGACCCAGTACTTC
TRBV1	.	.	TRBJ2-7	CTSSQGTGINFPSYEQYF	TGCACCAGCAGCCAAGGGACAGGGATTAATTTCCCAAGTTACGAGCAGTACTTC
TRBV14	.	.	TRBJ2-7	CASSPLLTGSIYEQYF	TGTGCCAGCAGCCCACTCCTGACCGGGTCAATATACGAGCAGTACTTC
TRBV2	.	.	TRBJ2-7	CASARTVGYEQYF	TGTGCCAGCGCTCGGACAGTAGGATACGAGCAGTACTTC
TRBV29-1	.	.	TRBJ1-1	CSVHSLLNTEAFF	TGCAGCGTTCACAGCCTTTTGAACACTGAAGCTTTCTTT
TRBV29-1	TRBD2	few	TRBJ2-1	CSVGASGGAGDEQFF	TGCAGCGTTGGGGCTAGCGGGGGGGCCGGCGATGAGCAGTTCTTC
TRBV14	.	.	TRBJ1-1	CASSQAERGTEAFF	TGTGCCAGCAGCCAAGCTGAAAGGGGGACTGAAGCTTTCTTT
TRBV7-2	.	.	TRBJ2-1	CASSLVPDTYNEQFF	TGTGCCAGCAGCTTAGTCCCCGATACCTACAATGAGCAGTTCTTC
TRBV25-1	.	.	TRBJ2-7	CASSESGRYEQYF	TGTGCCAGCAGTGAATCCGGCCGCTACGAGCAGTACTTC
TRBV23-1	.	few	TRBJ2-4	CASSKSRETKNIQYF	TGCGCCAGCAGCAAAAGCCGGGAGACTAAAAACATTCAGTACTTC
TRBV4-3	.	.	TRBJ1-5	CASSQDGSNQPQHF	TGCGCCAGCAGCCAAGACGGGAGCAATCAGCCCCAGCATTTT
TRBV25-1	.	few	TRBJ2-7	CASSDPGRSSYEQYF	TGTGCCAGCAGTGATCCGGGGCGGAGCTCCTACGAGCAGTACTTC